The 7 T cell receptor beta chains below all came from one sample that was sequenced in a study of blood T cell repertoires in COVID-19. Produced via immunoSEQ multiplex PCR; TCRdb's table is partial and in-frame only. The sample holds fewer than 50,000 clones, 70% to 90% seen once. The sample was peripheral blood. The receptor source for this set is a man aged 55 to 70 with COVID-19, enrolled during active disease.

This clone has a handful of counts. In nucleotides, the CDR3 is TGTGCCAGCAGCTTAGGGACACCCGGGAGCAATCAGCCCCAGCATTTT. It yields the protein CASSLGTPGSNQPQHF. The chain couples TRBV7-6 to TRBJ1-5; maybe TRBD1 (5 bases). The germline V and J ends were trimmed by 1 base and 1 base, with 11 bases remaining between them. This CDR3 is 16 amino acids long. Germline V CDR1 and CDR2: SGHVS, FNYEAQ. The whole variable domain, remainder taken from reference TRBV7-6 and TRBJ1-5, is GAGVSQSPRYKVTKRGQDVALRCDPISGHVSLYWYRQALGQGPEFLTYFNYEAQQDKSGLPNDRFSAERPEGSISTLTIQRTEQRDSAMYRCASSLGTPGSNQPQHFGDGTRLSIL.

The genes are TRBV6-2 or TRBV6-3 and TRBJ2-3, with D uncertain. This CDR3 spans 15 amino acids. Germline V gene sequence: CDR1 MNHEY, CDR2 SVGEGT. V dropped 0 bases and J dropped 4 bases, with 11 bases sitting between them. CDR3 residues: CASSYSSGFADTQYF. The CDR3 nucleotides read TGTGCCAGCAGTTACTCGTCCGGTTTCGCAGATACGCAGTATTTT.

In DNA, the CDR3 is TGTGCCAGCAGCCCTCGAGCGGGAATGGGGGAGCTGTTTTTT. Translated: CASSPRAGMGELFF. The chain has TRBV9 and TRBJ2-2; 7 nucleotides line up with TRBD2. CDR3 length: 14 residues. Trimming cost V 4 bases and J 8 bases; bases outside gene matches: 8. Germline CDR1 and CDR2: SGDLS and YYNGEE.

The chain uses TRBV28 and TRBJ1-3; 7 bases are a match to TRBD1. CDR3 length: 14 amino acids. Germline loops: CDR1 MDHEN, CDR2 SYDVKM. Trimming removed 5 bases from V and 4 bases from J; junction bases left unmatched: 5. CDR3 sequence: CASSNPGQGNTIYF. In DNA form, the CDR3 reads TGTGCCAGCAGTAATCCGGGACAGGGAAACACCATATATTTT.

The chain couples TRBV5-6 to TRBJ1-4; TRBD1 aligns across 10 bases. The CDR3 has 14 residues. CDR1 and CDR2 from the germline V gene are SGHDT and YYEEEE. V dropped 7 bases and J dropped 9; count of bases not matched to a gene: 9. This CDR3 is CASEDRDRGKKLFF. The CDR3 DNA reads as TGTGCCAGCGAGGACCGGGACAGGGGCAAAAAACTGTTTTTT.

This clone came up a few times. This chain joins TRBV6-5 and TRBJ2-5; TRBD1 might be the D (5 bases). Trimming cost V 6 bases and J 5 bases, with 16 bases left between them. Per the germline V gene, CDR1 is MNHEY and CDR2 is SVGAGI. CDR3 length equals 14 residues. For the CDR3, the DNA is TGTGCCAGCAGGAAGGACACAACCCGGGAGACCCAGTACTTC. Translated, it gives CASRKDTTRETQYF.

The V and J genes are TRBV5-1 and TRBJ2-3; D is possibly TRBD2 (6 bases). With 0 bases removed from V and 5 bases from J, the gap between germline ends came to 7 bases. The CDR3 sequence is 13 residues long. Germline CDR1 is SGHRS and CDR2 is YFSETQ. CDR3 in amino acids: CASSLGGLDTQYF. The CDR3 DNA is TGCGCCAGCAGCTTGGGGGGACTAGATACGCAGTATTTT.